Below are 30 T cell receptor beta chains sequenced from a single sample in a study of shared clonotypes between healthy human individuals. Here immunoSEQ multiplex PCR was the method, and the copy in TCRdb shows in-frame clones only, minus some. This table has hundreds of thousands of clones, roughly 95% appearing once. Naive CD8 cells lacked CD45RO, underwent positive selection for CCR7 and left out terminally differentiated effector memory CD45RA+ cells. Sequenced input: naive CD8+ T cells sorted from blood. All receptors derive from a woman younger than 45 in good health.

The chain uses TRBV10-1 and TRBJ2-2, with D unclear. Germline V lookup: CDR1 WNHNN, CDR2 SYGVQD (reference sequence). The CDR3 length is 15 residues. Trimming took 3 bases from V and 2 from J, leaving 10 bases between them. The CDR3, as DNA: TGCGCCAGCAGTGAATACAGATTAAACACCGGGGAGCTGTTTTTT. Amino acid sequence: CASSEYRLNTGELFF.

The CDR3 DNA reads TGTGCCAGCAGCTTGGGTCTTCCTGGAGATACGCAGTATTTT. Its translation: CASSLGLPGDTQYF. The rearrangement uses TRBV5-6 and TRBJ2-3; D remains ambiguous. The germline V and J ends were trimmed by 0 bases and 5 bases, with 10 bases remaining between them. Germline CDR1 and CDR2: SGHDT and YYEEEE. The length of the CDR3 is 14 residues.

The rearrangement uses TRBV7-2 and TRBJ1-3; maybe TRBD1 (5 bases). The CDR3 is made up of 16 amino acids. Trimming took 0 bases from V and 2 from J, leaving 11 bases between them. The germline V gene encodes CDR1 SGHTA and CDR2 FQGNSA. CDR3 region: CASSLAREGTGNTIYF. CDR3 bases: TGTGCCAGCAGCTTAGCCCGCGAGGGGACTGGAAACACCATATATTTT.

This chain uses TRBV7-9 with TRBJ2-7; TRBD1 matches at 9 bases. Germline assignment: CDR1 SEHNR and CDR2 FQNEAQ (reference sequence). The CDR3 consists of 14 residues. The J segment lost 3 bases and the V segment lost 5 bases, leaving 5 bases of the junction unmatched. In DNA, the CDR3 is TGTGCCAGCAGCCCCGGGACAGGGATCTACGAGCAGTACTTC. Protein product: CASSPGTGIYEQYF.

This chain joins TRBV5-3 and TRBJ2-2, with no clear D. TRBV5-3 falls under the ORF class, with uncertain function. Trimming pared 0 bases from V and 6 bases from J, leaving 12 bases between. There are 15 residues in the CDR3. The CDR3 sequence is CARSLEGLGPGELFF. The CDR3 DNA sequence: TGTGCCAGAAGCTTGGAAGGTCTAGGTCCCGGGGAGCTGTTTTTT.

The chain links TRBV9 to TRBJ2-7; 7 bases agree with TRBD2. This CDR3 has 14 residues. Per the germline V gene, CDR1 is SGDLS and CDR2 is YYNGEE. V trimming: 3 bases; J trimming: 5 bases; junction bases outside the gene matches: 8. CDR3 sequence: CASSERSGTDEQYF. In DNA form, the CDR3 reads TGTGCCAGCAGCGAACGCAGCGGGACCGACGAGCAGTACTTC.

The chain uses TRBV6-1 and TRBJ2-7; 8 bases fit TRBD1. V was clipped by 7 bases and J by 4 bases; unmatched bases: 6. Germline loops: CDR1 MNHNS, CDR2 SASEGT. The CDR3 is 13 residues long. Here the CDR3 DNA reads TGTGCCAGCATCAGGACAGGGATATACGAGCAGTACTTC. This gives the protein CASIRTGIYEQYF.

The V call is TRBV14, the J call TRBJ2-7; 8 bases match TRBD2. The V gene's germline CDR1 is SGHDN and CDR2 FVKESK. The CDR3 runs to 14 residues. J gave up 2 bases and V 3 bases, and 3 bases lay outside the gene matches. The CDR3 DNA reads as TGTGCCAGCAGCCACGGGGGGGTTCCCTACGAGCAGTACTTC. Protein sequence: CASSHGGVPYEQYF.

The V gene is TRBV7-3, the J gene TRBJ2-3; no clear D. The CDR3 is 15 amino acids. V was clipped by 4 bases and J by 0 bases, with 11 bases between them. Germline CDR1 is SGHTA and CDR2 is FQGTGA. As DNA, the CDR3 is TGTGCCAGCAGCTCCCCCACCGCCAGCACAGATACGCAGTATTTT. It specifies CASSSPTASTDTQYF.

V and J are TRBV6-5 and TRBJ1-3; D is unresolved. Germline V gives CDR1 MNHEY, CDR2 SVGAGI. The CDR3 is made up of 15 amino acids. V lost 6 bases, J lost 2 bases, and 14 bases lay in between. The CDR3 DNA reads TGTGCCAGCAGCCCTTACCCGGGGACTGGAAACACCATATATTTT. Protein product: CASSPYPGTGNTIYF.

This clone was observed a single time. The chain carries TRBV5-4 and TRBJ1-4; D may be TRBD1 (5 bases). With 4 bases removed from V and 7 bases from J, the gap between germline ends came to 11 bases. This CDR3 is 13 amino acids long. Germline loops: CDR1 SGHNT, CDR2 YYREEE (reference sequence). The CDR3 is CASSGGTAEKLFF. Here the CDR3 DNA reads TGTGCCAGCAGCGGCGGGACGGCTGAAAAACTGTTTTTT.

The V gene is TRBV2, the J gene TRBJ1-1, with TRBD1 matching 7 bases. Germline CDR1 SNHLY, CDR2 FYNNEI. V shed 6 bases and J 4 bases; nucleotides not matched to a gene: 8. This CDR3 spans 14 amino acids. The CDR3 sequence is CASSAPEGATEAFF. In DNA, the CDR3 is TGTGCCAGCAGCGCCCCCGAGGGGGCCACTGAAGCTTTCTTT.

For this clone: The same CDR3 is also encoded by other DNA sequences in this sample. The chain employs TRBV27 and TRBJ1-2; D is perhaps TRBD1 (5 bases). CDR1 is MNHEY, CDR2 SMNVEV, per germline (reference sequence). V was cut by 2 bases and J by 0 bases, with 7 bases left in between. This CDR3 region has 14 residues. The CDR3 reads CASSLGGSNYGYTF. Written as DNA, the CDR3 is TGTGCCAGCAGTTTAGGGGGGTCTAACTATGGCTACACCTTC.

J is TRBJ2-7 and V is TRBV19; 8 positions match TRBD2. The ends lost 0 bases at V and 2 bases at J; junction bases unmatched: 3. Germline V gives CDR1 LNHDA, CDR2 SQIVND (reference sequence). The CDR3 covers 15 residues. CDR3 region: CASSIDREGPYEQYF. The CDR3 region has the DNA TGTGCCAGTAGTATAGATCGGGAGGGACCCTACGAGCAGTACTTC.

This clone was seen just once. The chain links TRBV5-4 to TRBJ2-1; TRBD2 is a possible D gene (5 bases). Germline CDR1 is SGHNT and CDR2 is YYREEE (reference sequence). This CDR3 spans 13 amino acids. V lost 4 bases and J lost 5, with 10 bases in between. The CDR3 loop reads CASSPDSHNEQFF. CDR3 bases: TGTGCCAGCAGCCCGGACTCTCACAATGAGCAGTTCTTC.

The V and J genes are TRBV7-9 and TRBJ2-1; 8 positions match TRBD1. V lost 4 bases, J lost 3 bases, and 8 bases stayed unmatched. The CDR3 loop spans 16 amino acids. Per germline, CDR1 SEHNR and CDR2 FQNEAQ (reference sequence). The DNA of the CDR3 is TGTGCCAGCAGCTCCGCCCCCGGGACAGGCTACAATGAGCAGTTCTTC. Translation gives CASSSAPGTGYNEQFF. Full variable domain (rest looked up from reference TRBV7-9 and TRBJ2-1): DTGVSQNPRHKITKRGQNVTFRCDPISEHNRLYWYRQTLGQGPEFLTYFQNEAQLEKSRLLSDRFSAERPKGSFSTLEIQRTEQGDSAMYLCASSSAPGTGYNEQFFGPGTRLTVL.

This chain connects TRBV14 to TRBJ2-7; 10 nucleotides align to TRBD2. The V segment lost 1 base and the J segment 2 bases; nucleotides outside the gene matches: 5. The CDR3 has 16 amino acids. Germline V lookup: CDR1 SGHDN, CDR2 FVKESK. The CDR3 bases are TGTGCCAGCAGCCAAGCGGTAGCGGGAGGCACCTACGAGCAGTACTTC. Translated, it gives CASSQAVAGGTYEQYF.

This clone appeared a few times. The chain joins TRBV10-1 to TRBJ2-7; D is unclear. Trimming stripped 4 bases from V and 3 bases from J, with 7 bases between. This CDR3 region has 12 residues. Per germline, CDR1 WNHNN and CDR2 SYGVQD (reference sequence). The CDR3 is CASSVNSYEQYF. The CDR3 nucleotides read TGCGCCAGCAGTGTAAACAGCTACGAGCAGTACTTC.

This chain joins TRBV9 and TRBJ2-1; perhaps TRBD2 as D (6 bases). The CDR3 is 17 residues long. The V end lost 4 bases, the J end lost 5 bases, and 22 bases lay between the germline ends. Looked up from germline, CDR1 is SGDLS and CDR2 is YYNGEE. The CDR3 DNA reads TGTGCCAGCAGCTCCCCCTACTGGGGTAGCGGAGACAATGAGCAGTTCTTC. It yields the protein CASSSPYWGSGDNEQFF.

The chain uses TRBV19 and TRBJ2-1; D ambiguous. The germline gives CDR1 LNHDA, CDR2 SQIVND (reference sequence). Trimming left V 5 bases short and J 5 bases short, with 10 bases between. CDR3 length: 13 amino acids. The CDR3 coding sequence is TGTGCCAGTAGTTTGTCTAGAAACAATGAGCAGTTCTTC. This encodes CASSLSRNNEQFF.

This chain uses TRBV10-2 with TRBJ2-3; 10 bases match TRBD1. The trim removed 6 bases at V and 4 bases at J, leaving 4 bases unmatched. Germline V gene lookup returns CDR1 WSHSY and CDR2 SAAADI. CDR3 size: 14 residues. CDR3 region: CASRTGTGADTQYF. The CDR3 DNA sequence: TGCGCCAGCAGGACCGGGACAGGGGCAGATACGCAGTATTTT.

The V call is TRBV29-1, the J call TRBJ2-3; perhaps TRBD2 as D (5 bases). This CDR3 is built from 12 residues. V lost 3 bases to trimming and J lost 5 bases, with 9 bases between them. Germline values: CDR1 SQVTM, CDR2 ANQGSEA. CDR3 sequence (DNA): TGCAGCGTTGAGGGCGGGCGAGATACGCAGTATTTT. Its protein product is CSVEGGRDTQYF.

J is TRBJ2-7 and V is TRBV5-1; TRBD2 is a possible D gene (6 bases). This CDR3 region has 16 residues. Germline V lookup: CDR1 SGHRS, CDR2 YFSETQ. Trimming took off 0 bases at V and 4 bases at J, with 17 bases between the two ends. The CDR3 nucleotides read TGCGCCAGCAGCTTGGGCGCTAGCGCATTGGGTTACGAGCAGTACTTC. Its protein is CASSLGASALGYEQYF.

The V and J genes are TRBV5-1 and TRBJ2-7; 12 bases fit TRBD2. V was pared by 4 bases and J by 7 bases, with 12 bases of the junction left unmatched. The length of the CDR3 is 16 residues. Germline loops: CDR1 SGHRS, CDR2 YFSETQ. The CDR3 nucleotides are TGCGCCAGCAGCCACCGACTAGCGGGAGTATTAGAAGAGCAGTACTTC. As protein: CASSHRLAGVLEEQYF.

This rearrangement joins TRBV11-1 to TRBJ1-1; the D is unclear. Germline V gives CDR1 SGHAT, CDR2 FQDESV (reference sequence). This CDR3 contains 12 residues. V was pared by 4 bases and J by 3 bases, with 6 bases between. The CDR3 DNA is TGTGCCAGCAGCTACGGGTACACTGAAGCTTTCTTT. Translated: CASSYGYTEAFF.

Only one count was recorded for this clone. This sequence joins TRBV28 and TRBJ1-5, with D unresolved. With 9 bases removed from V and 3 bases from J, the gap between germline ends came to 21 bases. The germline V gene has CDR1 MDHEN and CDR2 SYDVKM. CDR3 length equals 16 residues. The chain's CDR3 is CASRFGWSEANQPQHF. The CDR3 bases are TGTGCCAGTAGATTTGGTTGGAGTGAGGCCAATCAGCCCCAGCATTTT.

The gene calls are TRBV15 and TRBJ2-2; 8 bases fit TRBD2. Germline V gene sequence: CDR1 LNHNV, CDR2 YYDKDF (reference sequence). This CDR3 is built from 16 residues. Trimming at V came to 3 bases and at J to 5 bases, leaving 8 bases not matched to a gene. The CDR3 sequence: CATSSGRAFGTGELFF. CDR3 in DNA: TGTGCCACCAGCAGCGGGAGGGCCTTTGGGACCGGGGAGCTGTTTTTT.

This chain connects TRBV19 to TRBJ2-7; 8 nucleotides agree with TRBD2. Germline V gives CDR1 LNHDA, CDR2 SQIVND (reference sequence). The CDR3 contains 13 residues. V dropped 10 bases and J dropped 7; count of bases not matched to a gene: 12. The CDR3 protein is CATSSGTVWEQYF. The CDR3 nucleotides are TGTGCCACCAGTAGCGGGACCGTCTGGGAGCAGTACTTC.

This chain links TRBV5-6 with TRBJ2-7, with 9 bases aligning to TRBD2. Germline assignment: CDR1 SGHDT and CDR2 YYEEEE. Trimming at V came to 4 bases and at J to 0 bases, leaving 5 bases not matched to a gene. There are 15 residues in the CDR3. This CDR3 is CASSPPSGVSYEQYF. The CDR3 bases are TGTGCCAGCAGCCCCCCTAGCGGGGTCTCCTACGAGCAGTACTTC.

The chain is built from TRBV7-6 and TRBJ2-7; 13 bases are a match to TRBD2. Trimming took 5 bases from V and 5 from J; bases not matched to a gene: 6. The CDR3 contains 15 residues. Germline CDR1 reads SGHVS; CDR2 reads FNYEAQ. DNA of the CDR3: TGTGCCAGCAGCCTCGGACTAGCGGGAGTCCACGAGCAGTACTTC. Its translation is CASSLGLAGVHEQYF. Looking up the rest from reference TRBV7-6 and TRBJ2-7 gives the full variable domain: GAGVSQSPRYKVTKRGQDVALRCDPISGHVSLYWYRQALGQGPEFLTYFNYEAQQDKSGLPNDRFSAERPEGSISTLTIQRTEQRDSAMYRCASSLGLAGVHEQYFGPGTRLTVT.